This entry concerns a single T cell receptor beta chain. Generated by immunoSEQ multiplex PCR, the TCRdb table keeps only in-frame clones and is missing some. The data hold around 180,000 clones, with approximately 92% observed a single time. This specimen belongs to a study of control samples from healthy donors and cancer patients. This CDR3 is built from 13 residues. Germline lookup yields CDR1 MNHEY and CDR2 SMNVEV (reference sequence). The V end lost 3 bases, the J end lost 7 bases, and 13 bases lay between the germline ends. The chain carries TRBV27 and TRBJ2-7; a possible D gene is TRBD1 (5 bases). This sequence was found in a woman aged 40 to 50 in good health. Source material: blood. The CDR3 region is CASSFFGHQEQYF. In DNA, the CDR3 is TGTGCCAGCAGTTTTTTCGGACACCAAGAGCAGTACTTC.